These 32 T cell receptor beta chains share one sample of origin, sequenced in a study of CD8+ T cells in alopecia areata. The authors extracted RNA and reverse transcribed it into cDNA as the sequencing template. The data were produced by immunoSEQ multiplex PCR, yet TCRdb's version contains in-frame clones alone and is incomplete. The repertoire holds 150,000 to 250,000 clones, roughly 64% seen once, with 5.5% in the top ten. Sample treatment: oral pan-JAK inhibitor, 5-10 mg twice daily. The material was CD4+ T cells sorted from blood, obtained at week 24, from a patient treated with tofacitinib. These receptors came from a human donor with alopecia areata.

This clone is medium-sized within its sample. The CDR3, as DNA: TGTGCCAGCAGTGCTGAAGAGGAGACCCAGTACTTC. It translates to CASSAEEETQYF. The chain has TRBV7-9 and TRBJ2-5; no firm D call. The length of the CDR3 is 12 residues. CDR1 SEHNR and CDR2 FQNEAQ come from the germline V gene (reference sequence). V was pared by 6 bases and J by 5 bases, with 10 bases between.

This chain uses TRBV18 with TRBJ1-6, with a weak D call TRBD1 (6 bases). This CDR3 is built from 15 residues. Germline loops: CDR1 KGHSH, CDR2 LQKENI. Trimming took off 4 bases at V and 5 bases at J, with 12 bases between the two ends. The CDR3 DNA reads as TGTGCCAGCTCACAACGGGCAGGGGATAATTCACCCCTCCACTTT. Its protein product is CASSQRAGDNSPLHF.

The chain has TRBV29-1 and TRBJ2-5, with unresolved D. Germline CDR1 and CDR2: SQVTM and ANQGSEA. The CDR3 consists of 11 residues. V lost 2 bases to trimming and J lost 5 bases, with 6 bases between them. CDR3 amino acids: CSVELWETQYF. The CDR3 nucleotides read TGCAGCGTTGAATTATGGGAGACCCAGTACTTC.

DNA for the CDR3: TGTGCCACCAGCAAGGATATTGGGGAGGGCACTGAAGCTTTCTTT. Its translation: CATSKDIGEGTEAFF. V is TRBV15 and J is TRBJ1-1; D uncertain. The CDR3 runs to 15 residues. Trimming pared 4 bases from V and 4 bases from J, leaving 16 bases between. Germline V lookup: CDR1 LNHNV, CDR2 YYDKDF (reference sequence).

This clone was seen a few times. This sequence joins TRBV30 and TRBJ2-5; 7 bases are shared with TRBD2. The CDR3 sequence is 14 residues long. Germline lookup yields CDR1 GTSNPN and CDR2 SVGIG (reference sequence). Trimming removed 1 base from V and 5 bases from J; junction bases left unmatched: 7. CDR3 sequence: CAWSGTSLWETQYF. The CDR3, as DNA: TGTGCCTGGAGTGGGACTAGTTTGTGGGAGACCCAGTACTTC.

This clone appeared a few times. V is TRBV19 and J is TRBJ1-5; 7 bases are a match to TRBD1. The germline gives CDR1 LNHDA, CDR2 SQIVND (reference sequence). Losses at the gene ends were 4 bases for V and 6 bases for J; bases not matched to a gene: 3. The CDR3 has 13 residues. CDR3 amino acids: CASSTAGGQPQHF. CDR3 coding DNA: TGTGCCAGTAGTACGGCAGGGGGTCAGCCCCAGCATTTT.

This clone was seen a handful of times. The chain couples TRBV30 to TRBJ2-2; possible D gene TRBD2, 5 bases. CDR1 and CDR2 (germline): GTSNPN, SVGIG (reference sequence). The CDR3 runs to 12 residues. V lost 3 bases and J lost 10, with 12 bases in between. The chain's CDR3 is CAWRNIAPELFF. CDR3 bases: TGTGCCTGGAGAAACATAGCGCCGGAGCTGTTTTTT.

This clone has a handful of counts. This chain connects TRBV7-3 to TRBJ2-5; no definite D call. Germline-derived CDR1 and CDR2 are SGHTA and FQGTGA. The V end was cut by 5 bases, the J end by 1 base, with 11 bases between. The CDR3 covers 14 residues. DNA of the CDR3: TGTGCCAGCAGCCTCTCTAACAGCCAAGAGACCCAGTACTTC. This gives the protein CASSLSNSQETQYF.

This clone was seen a few times. This rearrangement joins TRBV11-2 to TRBJ2-3; D possibly corresponds to TRBD1 (8 bases). V lost 8 bases and J 2 bases, leaving 17 bases between the germline ends. CDR1 SGHAT and CDR2 FQNNGV come from the germline V gene. The length of the CDR3 is 15 residues. CDR3 protein: CASGDRGGDTDTQYF. CDR3 in DNA: TGTGCCAGCGGAGACAGGGGAGGGGACACAGATACGCAGTATTTT.

This clone was observed a single time. This CDR3 is CSVGGGAGSGYTF. The CDR3 nucleotides read TGCAGCGTGGGAGGGGGCGCCGGGTCGGGCTACACCTTC. The V and J genes are TRBV29-1 and TRBJ1-2; the match to TRBD1 covers 7 bases. Trimming at V came to 6 bases and at J to 8 bases, leaving 12 bases not matched to a gene. CDR3 length: 13 residues. Looked up from germline, CDR1 is SQVTM and CDR2 is ANQGSEA.

This clone occurred a few times. The chain links TRBV7-2 to TRBJ1-5; a weak D match, TRBD1 (6 bases). Looked up from germline, CDR1 is SGHTA and CDR2 is FQGNSA. Trimming removed 3 bases at V and 0 bases at J, with 21 bases between. This CDR3 is 19 amino acids long. The chain's CDR3 is CASSLGGRRDQYSNQPQHF. The CDR3 DNA reads TGTGCCAGCAGCTTGGGGGGCAGGCGAGACCAATATAGCAATCAGCCCCAGCATTTT.

As regards this clone: The sample contains more than one DNA sequence encoding this CDR3. The chain links TRBV7-3 to TRBJ1-1, with 9 bases identical to TRBD1. The CDR3 length is 14 residues. V trimming: 2 bases; J trimming: 4 bases; junction bases outside the gene matches: 2. Germline V gene sequence: CDR1 SGHTA, CDR2 FQGTGA. CDR3 amino acids: CASSLGQGSTEAFF. The CDR3 DNA follows: TGTGCCAGCAGCTTAGGACAGGGGTCCACTGAAGCTTTCTTT.

V usage is TRBV25-1 and J usage is TRBJ1-4; 7 bases align to TRBD1. The CDR3 consists of 13 residues. CDR1 is MGHDK, CDR2 SYGVNS, per germline. V lost 6 bases to trimming and J lost 3 bases; unmatched junction nucleotides: 1. CDR3 protein: CASRDRANEKLFF. The CDR3 DNA follows: TGTGCCAGCAGAGACAGGGCTAATGAAAAACTGTTTTTT.

The chain uses TRBV6-5 and TRBJ2-3; TRBD1 aligns across 9 bases. The V and J ends lost 5 bases and 3 bases, in that order; junction bases with no gene match: 3. The CDR3 totals 14 residues. CDR1 is MNHEY, CDR2 SVGAGI, per germline. Written as DNA, the CDR3 is TGTGCCAGCAGTGGGACAGGGTCGACAGATACGCAGTATTTT. Amino acids: CASSGTGSTDTQYF.

This clone turned up a few times. The genes are TRBV2 and TRBJ2-6, with 7 bases lining up with TRBD1. The CDR3 extends over 20 amino acids. V lost 4 bases and J lost 0; bases outside the gene matches: 15. CDR1 and CDR2 (germline): SNHLY, FYNNEI. The CDR3 coding sequence is TGTGCCAGCAGTGTTCCCGAATTGACAGGGTGGAACTCTGGGGCCAACGTCCTGACTTTC. Protein sequence: CASSVPELTGWNSGANVLTF.

The CDR3 region has the DNA TGTGCCAGCAGCTTGGCGCGACAGGGAATAGGAGAAAAACTGTTTTTT. This translates into CASSLARQGIGEKLFF. This chain uses TRBV5-6 with TRBJ1-4; 7 bases map to TRBD1. The V segment lost 0 bases and the J segment 8 bases; nucleotides outside the gene matches: 10. CDR3 size: 16 residues. Per the germline V gene, CDR1 is SGHDT and CDR2 is YYEEEE.

The chain is built from TRBV9 and TRBJ2-1; D is possibly TRBD2 (5 bases). The CDR3 extends over 15 amino acids. From germline, CDR1 is SGDLS and CDR2 YYNGEE. V was shortened by 2 bases and J by 7 bases, with 16 bases between the two germline ends. The CDR3 reads CASSVSGTSRNEQFF. CDR3 DNA sequence: TGTGCCAGCAGCGTCAGCGGAACCTCGAGGAATGAGCAGTTCTTC.

The chain employs TRBV5-1 and TRBJ2-1; 7 positions match TRBD2. Germline loops: CDR1 SGHRS, CDR2 YFSETQ. J lost 7 bases, V lost 4 bases, and 11 bases had no gene match. There are 15 residues in the CDR3. In nucleotides, the CDR3 is TGCGCCAGCAGCCTAGGACTAGTTAGTTGGAATGAGCAGTTCTTC. Protein product: CASSLGLVSWNEQFF.

This clone was seen only once. The rearrangement uses TRBV29-1 and TRBJ1-2; a weak D match, TRBD1 (6 bases). CDR3 length: 14 amino acids. Looked up from germline, CDR1 is SQVTM and CDR2 is ANQGSEA. The ends were cut back, 6 bases at V and 0 bases at J, with 14 bases in the middle. CDR3 coding DNA: TGCAGCGTGGAGCGGGACACCACTAACTATGGCTACACCTTC. Residues: CSVERDTTNYGYTF.

This clone was observed a handful of times. The chain links TRBV30 to TRBJ2-1; 10 bases line up with TRBD2. V shed 2 bases, J shed 3 bases, and the junction held 4 bases outside the gene matches. The germline V gene encodes CDR1 GTSNPN and CDR2 SVGIG (reference sequence). There are 15 residues in the CDR3. The CDR3 reads CAWSSTSGNYNEQFF. DNA of the CDR3: TGTGCCTGGAGTTCTACTAGCGGGAACTACAATGAGCAGTTCTTC.

This clone was picked up a small number of times. This chain uses TRBV29-1 with TRBJ1-1; D is unresolved. The CDR3 is 12 amino acids. Germline CDR1 and CDR2: SQVTM and ANQGSEA. The V end was cut by 4 bases, the J end by 3 bases, with 9 bases between. CDR3 in amino acids: CSVAPGDTEAFF. The DNA of the CDR3 is TGCAGCGTTGCACCAGGAGACACTGAAGCTTTCTTT.

This clone turned up a few times. The rearrangement links TRBV4-2 to TRBJ1-2, with D possibly TRBD1 on 5 matching bases. This CDR3 region has 15 residues. The germline V gene has CDR1 LGHNA and CDR2 YNFKEQ. Trimming took 4 bases from V and 6 from J, leaving 18 bases between them. The CDR3 here is CASSPGQGSRHGYTF. DNA of the CDR3: TGTGCCAGCAGCCCAGGCCAGGGCTCAAGACATGGCTACACCTTC.

This clone was seen just once. This sequence joins TRBV9 and TRBJ1-3; D ambiguous. The CDR3 consists of 14 residues. Trimming left V 6 bases short and J 8 bases short, with 18 bases between. The germline V gene has CDR1 SGDLS and CDR2 YYNGEE. CDR3 amino acids: CASTRGLGQDTIYF. CDR3 bases: TGTGCCAGCACCAGAGGACTGGGCCAGGACACCATATATTTT.

The V call is TRBV5-4, the J call TRBJ1-1; D remains unclear. CDR3 size: 16 residues. Germline lookup yields CDR1 SGHNT and CDR2 YYREEE (reference sequence). V lost 2 bases to trimming and J lost 3 bases, with 17 bases between them. The CDR3 DNA sequence: TGTGCCAGCAGCTTCCAAATCACAATAGCGGACACTGAAGCTTTCTTT. Encoded protein: CASSFQITIADTEAFF.

The chain has TRBV7-9 and TRBJ2-3, with TRBD2 as a possible D gene (7 bases). The V gene lost 0 bases and the J gene lost 6 bases, with 13 bases spanning the gap. The CDR3 runs 15 residues. The germline V gene encodes CDR1 SEHNR and CDR2 FQNEAQ (reference sequence). CDR3 in amino acids: CASSLAGAGADTQYF. In DNA, the CDR3 is TGTGCCAGCAGCTTAGCTGGCGCGGGGGCTGATACGCAGTATTTT.

The V call is TRBV11-2, the J call TRBJ1-2; 8 nucleotides agree with TRBD1. The length of the CDR3 is 15 residues. Germline V gene sequence: CDR1 SGHAT, CDR2 FQNNGV. The trim removed 1 base at V and 6 bases at J, leaving 7 bases unmatched. The DNA for the CDR3 is TGTGCCAGCAGCTTAGCCAGGACAGGGAATGATGGCTACACCTTC. It encodes CASSLARTGNDGYTF.

This clone was detected only once. The chain carries TRBV14 and TRBJ2-2; perhaps D is TRBD1 or TRBD2 (6 bases each). Germline CDR1 is SGHDN and CDR2 is FVKESK. V was cut by 3 bases and J by 2 bases, with 16 bases left in between. This CDR3 spans 17 amino acids. The CDR3 coding sequence is TGTGCCAGCAGCCATCGATTCGGGGGCCGAAACACCGGGGAGCTGTTTTTT. Residues: CASSHRFGGRNTGELFF.

On this clone itself: Mismatch with germline at one junction end may stem from a read error. The chain combines TRBV11-2 with TRBJ1-1; D call uncertain. CDR1 is SGHAT and CDR2 is FQNNGV in the germline V gene. The CDR3 consists of 12 residues. The CDR3, as DNA: TGTGCCAGCAGCCCCAGAGACACGGAAGCTTTCTTT. Encoded protein: CASSPRDTEAFF.

This clone was counted only a few times. V is TRBV27 and J is TRBJ1-1, with D perhaps matching TRBD1 (5 bases). CDR3 length equals 13 residues. Trimming removed 5 bases at V and 1 base at J, with 8 bases between. The germline CDR1 and CDR2 sequences are MNHEY and SMNVEV (reference sequence). CDR3 bases: TGTGCCAGCAGTCGGACACCGAACACTGAAGCTTTCTTT. It is translated as CASSRTPNTEAFF.

In its sample, this clone was seen a few times. A junction boundary mismatches the germline segment, possibly from a read error. This chain uses TRBV18 with TRBJ2-5; D gene unclear. CDR1 is KGHSH, CDR2 LQKENI, per germline. The CDR3 is 8 amino acids. The CDR3 nucleotides are TGTGCCAGCTCACCACCGAACTTC. Its protein product is CASSPPNF.

The chain is built from TRBV30 and TRBJ2-7; a weak D match, TRBD1 (6 bases). The CDR3 sequence is 11 residues long. V lost 5 bases and J 4 bases, leaving 9 bases between the germline ends. Germline CDR1 reads GTSNPN; CDR2 reads SVGIG (reference sequence). This CDR3 is CAWDRSYEQYF. The CDR3 nucleotides are TGTGCCTGGGACAGGAGTTACGAGCAGTACTTC.

This chain connects TRBV6-9 to TRBJ2-3; 7 bases fit TRBD2. This CDR3 has 16 residues. CDR1 and CDR2 (germline): MNHGY, SVAAGI. V was clipped by 0 bases and J by 1 base; unmatched bases: 4. The CDR3 here is CASSYSSSGGTDTQYF. The CDR3 coding sequence is TGTGCCAGCAGTTATTCCTCAAGCGGGGGCACAGATACGCAGTATTTT.